A single T cell receptor beta chain is shown here with its context. Germline values: CDR1 GTSNPN, CDR2 SVGIG (reference sequence). The CDR3 is 12 amino acids. The V end was cut by 7 bases, the J end by 1 base, with 10 bases between. This entry belongs to a study of CD8+ T cells in alopecia areata. Study summary: It was 6 to 18 months of tofacitinib, and then there were 6 months off drug.

Following extraction, RNA underwent reverse transcription to cDNA, which served as the sequencing template. Profiled with immunoSEQ multiplex PCR; TCRdb holds only in-frame clones, not every one. The data hold around 200,000 clones, with approximately 62% observed a single time. This clonotype originated in a human donor with alopecia areata. The input for sequencing was CD4+ T cells sorted from blood, taken at week 0. The chain employs TRBV30 and TRBJ1-1; D is undetermined. CDR3 protein: CALDPTNTEAFF. The CDR3 DNA reads as TGTGCCTTGGACCCCACGAACACTGAAGCTTTCTTT.